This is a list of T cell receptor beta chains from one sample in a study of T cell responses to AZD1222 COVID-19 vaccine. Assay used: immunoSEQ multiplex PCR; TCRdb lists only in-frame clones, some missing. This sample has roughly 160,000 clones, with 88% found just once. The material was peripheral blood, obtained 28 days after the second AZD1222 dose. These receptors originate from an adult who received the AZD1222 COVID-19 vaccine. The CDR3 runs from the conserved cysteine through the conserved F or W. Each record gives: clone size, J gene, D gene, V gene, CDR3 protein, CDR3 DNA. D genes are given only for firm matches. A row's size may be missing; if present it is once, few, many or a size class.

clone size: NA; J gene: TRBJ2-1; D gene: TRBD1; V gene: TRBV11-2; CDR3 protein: CASSPNRGGYNEQFF; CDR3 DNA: TGTGCCAGCAGCCCAAACAGGGGTGGCTACAATGAGCAGTTCTTC
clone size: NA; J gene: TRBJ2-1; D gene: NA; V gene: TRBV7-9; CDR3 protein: CASTLVNEQFF; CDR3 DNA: TGTGCCAGCACCCTTGTCAATGAGCAGTTCTTC
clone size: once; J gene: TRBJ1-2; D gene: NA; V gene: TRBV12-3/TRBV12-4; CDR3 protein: CASSFPRNYGYTF; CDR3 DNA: TGTGCCAGCAGTTTTCCCAGAAACTATGGCTACACCTTC
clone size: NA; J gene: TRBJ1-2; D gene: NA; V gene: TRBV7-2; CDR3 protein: CASSPNLGGYTF; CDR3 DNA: TGTGCCAGCAGCCCCAACCTGGGGGGCTACACCTTC
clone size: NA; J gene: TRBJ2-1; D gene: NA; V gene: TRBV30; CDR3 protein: CAWSVGRRSYNEQFF; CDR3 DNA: TGTGCCTGGAGTGTTGGTAGGAGGTCCTACAATGAGCAGTTCTTC
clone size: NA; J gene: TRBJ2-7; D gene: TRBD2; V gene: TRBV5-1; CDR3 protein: CASSLVASGGQSYEQYF; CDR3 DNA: TGCGCCAGCAGCTTGGTCGCTAGCGGGGGCCAGTCCTACGAGCAGTACTTC
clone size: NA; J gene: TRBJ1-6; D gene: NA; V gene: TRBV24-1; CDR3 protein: CATSFCGSRSPLHF; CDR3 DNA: TGTGCCACCAGCTTCTGCGGATCTCGGTCACCCCTCCACTTT
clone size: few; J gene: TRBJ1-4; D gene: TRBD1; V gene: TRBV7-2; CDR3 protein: CASSPLTDRGHEKLFF; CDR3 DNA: TGTGCCAGCAGCCCTTTGACCGACAGGGGCCATGAAAAACTGTTTTTT
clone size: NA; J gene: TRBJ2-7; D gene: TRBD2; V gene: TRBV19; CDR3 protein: CASSIRPSGEHYEQYF; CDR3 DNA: TGTGCCAGTAGTATTCGCCCTAGCGGGGAGCACTACGAGCAGTACTTC
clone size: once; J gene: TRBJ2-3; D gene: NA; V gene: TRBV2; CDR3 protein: CASSATSTDTQYF; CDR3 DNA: TGTGCCAGCAGTGCGACCAGCACAGATACGCAGTATTTT
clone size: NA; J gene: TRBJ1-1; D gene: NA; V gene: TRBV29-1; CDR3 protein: CSVDSYSNTEAFF; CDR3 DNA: TGCAGCGTTGATAGTTACTCGAACACTGAAGCTTTCTTT
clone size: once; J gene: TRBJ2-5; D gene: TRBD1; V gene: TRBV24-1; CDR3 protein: CATLTGLGTQYF; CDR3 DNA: TGTGCCACCCTGACAGGGCTGGGGACCCAGTACTTC
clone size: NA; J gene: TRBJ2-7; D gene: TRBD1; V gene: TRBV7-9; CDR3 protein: CASSWGQGGEQYF; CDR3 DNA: TGTGCCAGCAGCTGGGGACAGGGCGGGGAGCAGTACTTC
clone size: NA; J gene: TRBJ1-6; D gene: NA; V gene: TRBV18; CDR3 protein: CASSLMDRALNNSPLHF; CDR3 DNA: TGTGCCAGCTCACTTATGGACAGAGCCCTAAATAATTCACCCCTCCACTTT
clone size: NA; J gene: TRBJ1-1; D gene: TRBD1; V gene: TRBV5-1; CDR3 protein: CASSEGTGGNTEAFF; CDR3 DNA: TGCGCCAGCAGCGAAGGGACAGGCGGGAACACTGAAGCTTTCTTT
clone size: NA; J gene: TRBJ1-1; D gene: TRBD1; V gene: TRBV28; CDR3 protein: CASGPPGDRGPSMNTEAFF; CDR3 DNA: TGTGCCAGCGGCCCCCCCGGGGACAGGGGGCCATCCATGAACACTGAAGCTTTCTTT
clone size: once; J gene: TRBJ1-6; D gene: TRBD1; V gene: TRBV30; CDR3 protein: CAWSVGDRGRSPLHF; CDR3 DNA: TGTGCCTGGAGTGTAGGTGACAGGGGCAGGTCACCCCTCCACTTT
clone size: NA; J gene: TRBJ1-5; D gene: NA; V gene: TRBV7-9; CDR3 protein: CASSDGVSNQPQHF; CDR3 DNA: TGTGCCAGCAGCGACGGGGTTAGCAATCAGCCCCAGCATTTT
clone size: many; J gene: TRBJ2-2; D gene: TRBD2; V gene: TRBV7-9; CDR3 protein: CASTLAAGGITGELFF; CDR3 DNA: TGTGCCAGCACTTTGGCGGCGGGGGGAATCACCGGGGAGCTGTTTTTT
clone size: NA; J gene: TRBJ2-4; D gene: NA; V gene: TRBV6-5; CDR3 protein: CASIRNRDTKNIQYF; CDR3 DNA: TGTGCCAGCATCAGGAACCGGGACACCAAAAACATTCAGTACTTC
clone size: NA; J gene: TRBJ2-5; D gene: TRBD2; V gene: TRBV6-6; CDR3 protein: CASSRTSGGKETQYF; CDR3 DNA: TGTGCCAGCAGTCGGACTAGCGGGGGAAAAGAGACCCAGTACTTC
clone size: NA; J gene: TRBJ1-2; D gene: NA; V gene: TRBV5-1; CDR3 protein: CASSPWGALDYGYTF; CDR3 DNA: TGCGCCAGCAGCCCTTGGGGGGCATTGGACTATGGCTACACCTTC
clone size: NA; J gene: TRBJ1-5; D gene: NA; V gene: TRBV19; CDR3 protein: CASSMSVGGGGQPQHF; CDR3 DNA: TGTGCCAGTAGTATGTCGGTGGGTGGTGGAGGTCAGCCCCAGCATTTT
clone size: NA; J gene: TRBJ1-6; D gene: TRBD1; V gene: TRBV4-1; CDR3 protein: CASSQDETRGNNSPLHF; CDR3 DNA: TGCGCCAGCAGCCAAGATGAGACCAGGGGGAATAATTCACCCCTCCACTTT
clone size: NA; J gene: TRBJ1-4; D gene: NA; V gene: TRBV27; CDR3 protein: CASRLGRIATNEKLFF; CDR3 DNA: TGTGCCAGCAGGTTGGGGAGGATTGCAACTAATGAAAAACTGTTTTTT
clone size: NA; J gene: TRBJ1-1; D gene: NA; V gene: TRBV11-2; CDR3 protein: CASSPSGIEAFF; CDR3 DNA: TGTGCCAGCAGCCCGTCGGGGATTGAAGCTTTCTTT
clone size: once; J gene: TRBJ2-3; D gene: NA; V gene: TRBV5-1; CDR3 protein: CASSPQGDTQYF; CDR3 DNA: TGCGCCAGCAGCCCCCAGGGAGATACGCAGTATTTT
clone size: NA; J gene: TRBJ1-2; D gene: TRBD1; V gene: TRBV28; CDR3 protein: CASSLATGSGSYGYTF; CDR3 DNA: TGTGCCAGCAGTTTGGCGACAGGGTCTGGGAGCTATGGCTACACCTTC
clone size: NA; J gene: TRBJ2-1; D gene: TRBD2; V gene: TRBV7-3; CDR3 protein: CASSPQTSGGVSSYNEQFF; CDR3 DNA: TGTGCCAGCAGCCCCCAGACTAGCGGGGGTGTTAGCTCCTACAATGAGCAGTTCTTC
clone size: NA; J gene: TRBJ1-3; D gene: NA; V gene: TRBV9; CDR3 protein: CASSVDVKISSGNTIYF; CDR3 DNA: TGTGCCAGCAGCGTAGATGTGAAGATAAGCTCTGGAAACACCATATATTTT
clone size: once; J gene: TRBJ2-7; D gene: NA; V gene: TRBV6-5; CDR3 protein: CASSYSGTSSYEQYF; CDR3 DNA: TGTGCCAGCAGTTACTCAGGGACGAGCTCCTACGAGCAGTACTTC
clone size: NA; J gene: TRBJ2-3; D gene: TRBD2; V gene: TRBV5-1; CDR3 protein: CASKIAGDTDTQYF; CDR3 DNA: TGCGCCAGCAAGATAGCGGGGGACACAGATACGCAGTATTTT
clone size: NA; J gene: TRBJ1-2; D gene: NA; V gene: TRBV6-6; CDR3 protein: CASSYSGQPATF; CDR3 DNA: TGTGCCAGCAGTTACTCTGGACAGCCCGCGACCTTC
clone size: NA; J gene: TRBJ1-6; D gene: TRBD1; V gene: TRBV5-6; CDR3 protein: CASSLYGTGNSPLHF; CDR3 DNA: TGTGCCAGCAGCTTGTACGGGACAGGGAATTCACCCCTCCACTTT
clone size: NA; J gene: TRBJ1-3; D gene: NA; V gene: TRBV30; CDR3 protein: CAWGREIVNTIYF; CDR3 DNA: TGTGCCTGGGGCAGGGAAATAGTAAACACCATATATTTT
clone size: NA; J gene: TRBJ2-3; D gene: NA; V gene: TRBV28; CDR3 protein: CASSPNLADTQYF; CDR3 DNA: TGTGCCAGCAGTCCCAATCTAGCAGATACGCAGTATTTT
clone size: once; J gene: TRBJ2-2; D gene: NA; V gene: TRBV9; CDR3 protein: CASSVGGRDTGELFF; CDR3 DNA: TGTGCCAGCAGCGTCGGGGGGCGAGACACCGGGGAGCTGTTTTTT
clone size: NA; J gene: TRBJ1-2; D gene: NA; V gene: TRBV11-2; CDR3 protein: CASSLGYRAYGYTF; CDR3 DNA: TGTGCCAGCAGCTTAGGTTACCGAGCCTATGGCTACACCTTC
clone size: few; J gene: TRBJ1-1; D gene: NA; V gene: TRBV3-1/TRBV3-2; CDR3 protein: CASSPHPGAGNTEAFF; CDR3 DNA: TGTGCCAGCAGCCCCCACCCAGGGGCTGGTAACACTGAAGCTTTCTTT
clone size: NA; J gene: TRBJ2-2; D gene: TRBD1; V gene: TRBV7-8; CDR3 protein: CASSLRDRADTGELFF; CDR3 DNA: TGTGCCAGCAGCTTACGGGACAGGGCGGACACCGGGGAGCTGTTTTTT
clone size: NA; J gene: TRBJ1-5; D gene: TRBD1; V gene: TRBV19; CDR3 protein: CASSIDRTGGASGPQHF; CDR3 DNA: TGTGCCAGTAGTATAGACCGGACAGGGGGCGCATCTGGGCCCCAGCATTTT
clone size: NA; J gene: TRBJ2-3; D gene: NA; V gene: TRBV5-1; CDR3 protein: CASSSGGPTDTQYF; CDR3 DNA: TGCGCCAGCAGCTCCGGGGGGCCAACGGATACGCAGTATTTT
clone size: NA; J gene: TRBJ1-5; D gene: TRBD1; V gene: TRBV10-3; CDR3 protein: CAIDGQGRGQPQHF; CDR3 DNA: TGTGCCATCGACGGACAGGGCCGGGGTCAGCCCCAGCATTTT